The 7 T cell receptor beta chains below come from one sample, sequenced in a study of T cells in Graves' hyperthyroidism and ophthalmopathy. Amplified regions were TCR beta CDR3 sequences from RNA transcripts. The TCR CDR3 first-round RT-PCR relied on the HTBI primer set. TCRdb redid the calling of the multiplex PCR reads with MiXCR, one entry per CDR3 protein. The profile shows about 720,000 distinct CDR3 sequences, 16% of them singletons. Sequences were obtained from blood. Source of these receptors: a man younger than 30 with Graves' hyperthyroidism.

This clonotype was seen repeatedly, ten times or more. The chain has TRBV10-3 and TRBJ2-7; D might be TRBD2 (5 bases). Germline assignment: CDR1 ENHRY and CDR2 SYGVKD. V was cut by 4 bases and J by 6 bases, with 13 bases left in between. The CDR3 extends over 13 amino acids. The CDR3 DNA sequence: TGTGCCATCAGTGGCCCGGGAAGGCCCGAGCAGTACTTC. Translating it yields CAISGPGRPEQYF.

The chain carries TRBV4-1 and TRBJ2-7; 10 bases map to TRBD2. J lost 3 bases, V lost 4 bases, and 15 bases had no gene match. CDR3 length: 18 residues. Looked up from germline, CDR1 is MGHRA and CDR2 is YSYEKL. As DNA, the CDR3 is TGCGCCAGCAGCCGTAAAATAGGACTAGCGGCTTCTGGCTACGAGCAGTACTTC. This translates into CASSRKIGLAASGYEQYF.

The chain employs TRBV7-2 and TRBJ1-4; D unclear. Trimming shortened V by 6 bases and J by 5 bases, and 10 bases separated the two germline ends. Looked up from germline, CDR1 is SGHTA and CDR2 is FQGNSA. The CDR3 is made up of 13 amino acids. The CDR3 loop reads CASRLLSNEKLFF. The CDR3 DNA reads TGTGCCAGCAGACTCCTATCGAATGAAAAACTGTTTTTT. Together with reference TRBV7-2 and TRBJ1-4, the CDR3 gives the full variable domain: GAGVSQSPSNKVTEKGKDVELRCDPISGHTALYWYRQSLGQGLEFLIYFQGNSAPDKSGLPSDRFSAERTGGSVSTLTIQRTQQEDSAVYLCASRLLSNEKLFFGSGTQLSVL.

Worth noting for this clonotype: A much larger clonotype is one base distant, so this may be a read error. The chain joins TRBV11-2 to TRBJ2-7; TRBD1 agrees at 7 bases. Germline values: CDR1 SGHAT, CDR2 FQNNGV. The CDR3 sequence is 13 residues long. V trimming: 3 bases; J trimming: 5 bases; junction bases outside the gene matches: 4. In nucleotides, the CDR3 is TGTGCCAGCAGCTTGGACAGGATCCACGAGCAGTACTTC. It specifies CASSLDRIHEQYF. Full variable domain (outside the CDR3, taken from reference TRBV11-2 and TRBJ2-7): EAGVAQSPRYKIIEKRQSVAFWCNPISGHATLYWYQQILGQGPKLLIQFQNNGVVDDSQLPKDRFSAERLKGVDSTLKIQPAKLEDSAVYLCASSLDRIHEQYFGPGTRLTVT.

This clonotype occurred a few times. The gene calls are TRBV19 and TRBJ1-5, with D unclear. CDR3 size: 14 residues. Deletions cut 9 bases from V and 0 bases from J, with 12 bases between. Germline CDR1 is LNHDA and CDR2 is SQIVND (reference sequence). CDR3 protein: CASAGLISNQPQHF. The CDR3 bases are TGTGCCAGCGCTGGACTGATTAGCAATCAGCCCCAGCATTTT.

This clonotype was recorded many times. J is TRBJ2-7 and V is TRBV6-1; D ambiguous. Trimming stripped 0 bases from V and 7 bases from J, with 7 bases between. The CDR3 extends over 12 amino acids. CDR1 is MNHNS, CDR2 SASEGT, per germline. The CDR3 DNA is TGTGCCAGCAGTGAAGCTCAAACGGAGCAGTACTTC. Translating it yields CASSEAQTEQYF.

This clonotype was picked up many times. The chain employs TRBV28 and TRBJ2-2; D possibly corresponds to TRBD2 (5 bases). CDR1 is MDHEN and CDR2 is SYDVKM in the germline V gene. V lost 5 bases and J 8 bases, leaving 9 bases between the germline ends. The CDR3 has 12 residues. The CDR3: CASSVRRGELFF. The CDR3 region has the DNA TGTGCCAGCAGTGTAAGGAGGGGGGAGCTGTTTTTT.